Below, one TCR beta chain is given with its context. This sample was taken from a study of blood T cell repertoires in COVID-19. Study-level information: Sources were T cells, B-cell-depleted T cells, or PBMCs; the material itself was cDNA or gDNA.

Profiled with immunoSEQ multiplex PCR; TCRdb holds only in-frame clones, not every one. The sample holds around 29,000 clones, over 75% seen once. Trimming removed 1 base from V and 4 bases from J, with 13 bases in between. In germline, CDR1 is LGHNA, CDR2 YSLEER. This CDR3 comprises 16 residues. The rearrangement uses TRBV4-3 and TRBJ2-2; a weak D match, TRBD1 (6 bases). The receptor was derived from a woman in her seventies with active or convalescent COVID-19. The sequencing sample was made of peripheral blood. CDR3 DNA sequence: TGCGCCAGCAGCCAAGGATCAGGGGAACCCACCGGGGAGCTGTTTTTT. This sequence encodes CASSQGSGEPTGELFF.